This TCR beta chain was documented in a study of cytotoxic CD8 clonotypes in ibrutinib-treated CLL. Looking at the study overall: Patients gave response samples after a median around 11 months of treatment, range 6 to 36.

The CDR3 runs to 13 residues. Unmatched junction bases numbered 7, after V lost 7 bases and J lost 5 bases. CDR1 MDHEN and CDR2 SYDVKM come from the germline V gene. To note about this clone: The antigen is unknown.

Whole-study findings and limits: While tracking circulating CD8+ T-cell counts, baseline clonality exceeded that of age-matched healthy donors.

The data were produced by immunoSEQ multiplex PCR, yet TCRdb's version contains in-frame clones alone and is incomplete. The profile shows 100,000 to 150,000 clones, 70% to 90% of them singletons. The receptor comes from a human donor with chronic lymphocytic leukemia. Sequencing used PBMCs, obtained after 24 months of ibrutinib treatment. The chain links TRBV28 to TRBJ1-2; 7 positions match TRBD1. The CDR3 sequence is CASTPDRLYGYTF. The CDR3 nucleotides are TGTGCCAGCACTCCGGACAGGCTGTATGGCTACACCTTC.